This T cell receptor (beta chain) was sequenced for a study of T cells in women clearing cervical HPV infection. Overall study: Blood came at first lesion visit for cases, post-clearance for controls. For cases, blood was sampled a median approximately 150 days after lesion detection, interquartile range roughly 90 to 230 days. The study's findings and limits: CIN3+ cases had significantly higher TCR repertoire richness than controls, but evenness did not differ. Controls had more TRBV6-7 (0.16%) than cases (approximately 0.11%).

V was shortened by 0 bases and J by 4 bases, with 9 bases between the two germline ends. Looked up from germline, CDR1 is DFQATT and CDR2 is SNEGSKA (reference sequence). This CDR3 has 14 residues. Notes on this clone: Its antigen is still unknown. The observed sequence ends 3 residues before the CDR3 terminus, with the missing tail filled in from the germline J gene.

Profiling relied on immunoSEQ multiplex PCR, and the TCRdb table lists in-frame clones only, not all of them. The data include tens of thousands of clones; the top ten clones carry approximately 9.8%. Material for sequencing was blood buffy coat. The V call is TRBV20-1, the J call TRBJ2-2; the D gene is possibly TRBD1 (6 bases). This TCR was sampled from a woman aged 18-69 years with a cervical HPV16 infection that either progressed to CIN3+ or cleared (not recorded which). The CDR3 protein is CSARDPGATGELFF. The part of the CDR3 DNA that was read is TGCAGTGCTAGAGATCCAGGGGCCACCGGGGAG.